These T cell receptor beta chains were read from a single sample in a study of CD8 T cells in ankylosing spondylitis. TCRdb processed the 5' RACE reads anew with MiXCR; each CDR3 protein has one entry. The sample has around 340,000 distinct CDR3 sequences; around 20% are singletons. Sequenced: blood, either unsorted or a sorted T cell fraction (not recorded which). The receptors originated from a male donor with ankylosing spondylitis or in good health (not recorded which). CDR3s include the opening cysteine and the closing phenylalanine or tryptophan. Fields, in order: V gene, clone size, J gene, D gene, CDR3 DNA, CDR3 protein. D genes are given only for firm matches. A row's size may be missing; if present it is once, few, many or a size class.

TRBV10-2,few,TRBJ2-7,.,TGCGCCAGCAGCAGACTGGACCTGGGCGACTACTACGAGCAGTACTTC,CASSRLDLGDYYEQYF
TRBV11-2,few,TRBJ2-3,.,TGTGCCAGCAGCCTCGCACCTCGCGGGCCAGATACGCAGTATTTT,CASSLAPRGPDTQYF
TRBV10-3,few,TRBJ1-5,.,TGTGCCATCAGTGAATTCCCAAATCAGCCCCAGCATTTT,CAISEFPNQPQHF
TRBV30,.,TRBJ2-3,.,TGTGCCTGGAATTCGGGCTCTACGCAGTATTTT,CAWNSGSTQYF
TRBV13,few,TRBJ2-3,.,TGTGCCAGCAGCTTCGTAAAGGGGGTTCGCACAGATACGCAGTATTTT,CASSFVKGVRTDTQYF
TRBV12-3/TRBV12-4,.,TRBJ2-4,.,TGTGCCAGCAGTTTATGGGGGAACATTCAGTACTTC,CASSLWGNIQYF
TRBV27,.,TRBJ1-2,.,TGTGCCAGCAGTTTATCGGGCCTAGTGGGGTATGGCTACACCTTC,CASSLSGLVGYGYTF
TRBV7-9,.,TRBJ2-7,.,TGTGCCAGCAGCTTATCTCCCCCCTCTTACGAGCAGTACTTC,CASSLSPPSYEQYF
TRBV4-1,.,TRBJ2-7,TRBD1,TGCGCCAGCAGCCAAGATTCGGGACAGGGGGTCTACGAGCAGTACTTC,CASSQDSGQGVYEQYF
TRBV12-3/TRBV12-4,.,TRBJ2-1,TRBD1,TGTGCCAGCAGTCAAAGGACAGGAGGCTCCAATGAGCAGTTCTTC,CASSQRTGGSNEQFF
TRBV11-1,.,TRBJ2-1,.,TGTGCCAGCAGCTCCAGAGGGGCGGTCCCTCGCTCCTACAATGAGCAGTTCTTC,CASSSRGAVPRSYNEQFF
TRBV5-4,.,TRBJ2-1,.,TGTGCCAGCAGCTCCGGACAATTCGATGAGCAGTTCTTC,CASSSGQFDEQFF
TRBV2,.,TRBJ2-3,.,TGTGCCAGCAGTGACATTCGGGAGCCTAGCACAGATACGCAGTATTTT,CASSDIREPSTDTQYF
TRBV27,.,TRBJ2-7,.,TGTGCCAGCCACGGACCTTCCTACGAGCAGTACTTC,CASHGPSYEQYF
TRBV6-1,.,TRBJ1-6,.,TGTGCCAGCAACGAGGGGCCAGGGTCGGGTAATTCACCCCTCCACTTT,CASNEGPGSGNSPLHF
TRBV27,few,TRBJ2-7,.,TGTGCCAGCAGTCCCACCTCGGACCAAGACGAGCAGTACTTC,CASSPTSDQDEQYF
TRBV29-1,many,TRBJ2-5,TRBD1,TGCAGCGTTGATCCCTCAGGGGGCTTGGAGACCCAGTACTTC,CSVDPSGGLETQYF
TRBV15,few,TRBJ1-5,.,TGTGCCACCAGCAGAGAGACGGGGAATCAGCCCCAGCATTTT,CATSRETGNQPQHF
TRBV13,many,TRBJ2-1,TRBD2,TGTGCCAGCAGCGATCGCGGGGGGCCCCAAGGGCAGTTCTTC,CASSDRGGPQGQFF
TRBV12-3/TRBV12-4,few,TRBJ1-2,.,TGTGCCAGCAGTTTAGCGGGTGGAGGGAGTAGTGGTGGCTACACCTTC,CASSLAGGGSSGGYTF
TRBV7-3,.,TRBJ2-3,.,TGTGCCAGCAGCCTCCCGACGGGGGGCTCCGCAGATACGCAGTATTTT,CASSLPTGGSADTQYF
TRBV11-2,.,TRBJ2-1,.,TGTGCCAGCAGCTTAGTTTTCCTAGGGGCTGGGAATGAGCAGTTCTTC,CASSLVFLGAGNEQFF
TRBV29-1,.,TRBJ2-7,.,TGCAGCGTCAAGGACAGACCCTACGAGCAGTACTTC,CSVKDRPYEQYF
TRBV9,few,TRBJ2-2,.,TGTGCCAGCAGCGCAGGATCGGGGTTCGGGGAGCTGTTTTTT,CASSAGSGFGELFF
TRBV7-9,.,TRBJ2-5,TRBD2,TGTGCCAGCAGCTTAGGGGAGGGCCAAGAGACCCAGTACTTC,CASSLGEGQETQYF
TRBV20-1,.,TRBJ2-7,.,TGCAGTGCTAGAGTCAGGGAGAGGGAGCAGTACTTC,CSARVREREQYF
TRBV5-1,.,TRBJ2-7,TRBD2,TGCGCCAGCACCAGGTCGGTTGGGGACTACTACGAGCAGTACTTC,CASTRSVGDYYEQYF
TRBV20-1,.,TRBJ2-5,.,TGCAGTGCTCGGACCGGGGGTATGGAGACCCAGTACTTC,CSARTGGMETQYF
TRBV11-2,few,TRBJ2-7,.,TGTGCCAGCAGCTTACCCGACCCAGACGGAAATCAGCACTACGAGCAGTACTTC,CASSLPDPDGNQHYEQYF
TRBV29-1,.,TRBJ2-7,.,TGCAGCGTTGGGGGCTTGTCCACCTCCTACGAGCAGTACTTC,CSVGGLSTSYEQYF
TRBV4-1,.,TRBJ1-5,.,TGCGCCAGCAGCCAAGGGTATAATCAGCCCCAGCATTTT,CASSQGYNQPQHF
TRBV20-1,few,TRBJ2-3,TRBD2,TGCAGTGGGTGGAGCGGGGGGGCTGGGGATACGCAGTATTTT,CSGWSGGAGDTQYF
TRBV28,few,TRBJ1-1,.,TGTGCCAGCAGGGCCGTTATAGGGGGCACTGAAGCTTTCTTT,CASRAVIGGTEAFF
TRBV4-2,.,TRBJ2-3,TRBD2,TGTGCCAGCGCAGTCGATCTAGCGGACTACACAGATACGCAGTATTTT,CASAVDLADYTDTQYF
TRBV6-5,few,TRBJ2-3,.,TGTGCCAGCAGTTACACCCTCGGGGATACGCAGTATTTT,CASSYTLGDTQYF
TRBV7-2,few,TRBJ2-1,.,TGTGCCAGCATCCAGAACGAGGAGCAGTTCTTC,CASIQNEEQFF